Listed here are 12 T cell receptor beta chains from one sample, sequenced in a study of T cell clonality in common variable immunodeficiency. Libraries were prepared by immunoSEQ multiplex PCR; TCRdb keeps only in-frame clonotypes and omits some of them. Listed for the sample are about 52,000 clones, none seen a single time. The sample taken for sequencing was peripheral blood mononuclear cells. These receptors were obtained from a person between 18 and 75 years old in good health.

This clone has ten or more counts. The CDR3 is cut off 3 residues early in the read; its end comes from the germline J gene. The chain couples TRBV10-1 to TRBJ2-1; the match to TRBD2 covers 16 bases. Germline values: CDR1 WNHNN, CDR2 SYGVQD (reference sequence). CDR3 size: 20 residues. J gave up 4 bases and V 10 bases, and 19 bases lay outside the gene matches. The part of the CDR3 DNA that was read is TGCGCCATGGCCTACACCGGGACTAGCGGGAGGGGGGTCGGTTACAATGAG. Encoded protein: CAMAYTGTSGRGVGYNE. Given in full, the CDR3 is CAMAYTGTSGRGVGYNEQFF.

This clone was counted ten times or more. The read ends 3 residues early relative to the CDR3; the germline J gene fills the gap. This chain connects TRBV6-1 to TRBJ2-1; the D gene is possibly TRBD2 (5 bases). Trimming shortened V by 8 bases and J by 9 bases, and 20 bases separated the two germline ends. The CDR3 sequence is 14 residues long. Germline V lookup: CDR1 MNHNS, CDR2 SASEGT. The CDR3 loop reads CASGVTAGRSEQFF. The CDR3 bases that were read are TGTGCCAGCGGTGTTACGGCGGGTCGGTCTGAG.

The sample holds many counts of this clone. The CDR3 end falls 3 residues outside the read, so it is completed with the germline J gene. The chain links TRBV5-1 to TRBJ2-7; no clear D. Trimming shortened V by 0 bases and J by 0 bases, and 10 bases separated the two germline ends. This CDR3 region has 15 residues. The germline V gene has CDR1 SGHRS and CDR2 YFSETQ. The CDR3 DNA, read in part, is TGCGCCAGCAGCTTGGCTGGTGACACCTCCTACGAG. Translated, it gives CASSLAGDTSYE. The complete CDR3 sequence is CASSLAGDTSYEQYF. The complete variable domain, with remaining parts taken from reference TRBV5-1 and TRBJ2-7, reads KAGVTQTPRYLIKTRGQQVTLSCSPISGHRSVSWYQQTPGQGLQFLFEYFSETQRNKGNFPGRFSGRQFSNSRSEMNVSTLELGDSALYLCASSLAGDTSYEQYFGPGTRLTVT.

This clone was detected only a few times. The read terminates 3 residues ahead of where the CDR3 ends, so the germline J gene completes it. The rearrangement uses TRBV18 and TRBJ2-7; TRBD2 matches 10 bases. The length of the CDR3 is 15 residues. Looked up from germline, CDR1 is KGHSH and CDR2 is LQKENI. Trimming cost V 4 bases and J 2 bases; bases outside gene matches: 5. The sequenced part of the CDR3 DNA is TGTGCCAGCTCACTGAGCGGGAGGGGAACCTACGAG. Protein sequence: CASSLSGRGTYE. The whole CDR3 protein is CASSLSGRGTYEQYF.

This clone was detected ten times or more. The missing CDR3 end, 3 residues past where the read stops, is filled in from the germline J gene. The rearrangement joins TRBV7-2 to TRBJ1-4, with TRBD1 as a possible D gene (5 bases). Germline V gene data show CDR1 as SGHTA and CDR2 as FQGNSA. This CDR3 has 14 amino acids. V lost 0 bases and J 7 bases, leaving 9 bases between the germline ends. CDR3 DNA (partial): TGTGCCAGCAGCTTAGCGGGGCGGGGTGAAAAA. Protein product: CASSLAGRGEK. From start to end, the CDR3 is CASSLAGRGEKLFF.

This clone showed up many times. The read terminates 3 residues ahead of where the CDR3 ends, so the germline J gene completes it. The gene calls are TRBV5-1 and TRBJ1-4; D unclear. V lost 0 bases to trimming and J lost 6 bases, with 6 bases between them. The CDR3 is 13 amino acids. Germline V gene sequence: CDR1 SGHRS, CDR2 YFSETQ. The DNA read from the CDR3 is TGCGCCAGCAGCTTGGTTAGGGATGAAAAA. Its translation is CASSLVRDEK. The whole CDR3 is CASSLVRDEKLFF.

This clone was seen repeatedly, ten times or more. The sequenced fragment ends 3 residues before the CDR3 boundary, so the rest is inferred from the germline J gene. The chain joins TRBV19 to TRBJ1-3, with TRBD1 identical over 8 bases. Unmatched junction bases numbered 19, after V lost 6 bases and J lost 0 bases. The germline CDR1 and CDR2 sequences are LNHDA and SQIVND (reference sequence). The CDR3 loop spans 20 amino acids. CDR3 residues: CASSIWTGPIPGSSGNTIYF. Partial CDR3 DNA: TGTGCCAGTAGCATATGGACAGGGCCTATTCCGGGGAGCTCTGGAAACACC.

The table lists this clone with many counts. The read terminates 3 residues before the CDR3 end, so the remaining end is supplied by the germline J gene. The chain carries TRBV5-1 and TRBJ2-7; TRBD1 agrees at 7 bases. The CDR3 extends over 13 amino acids. V lost 0 bases and J lost 5; bases outside the gene matches: 2. Germline values: CDR1 SGHRS, CDR2 YFSETQ. CDR3 bases read: TGCGCCAGCAGCTTGGGACAGGGAAACGAG. It specifies CASSLGQGNE. The entire CDR3 reads CASSLGQGNEQYF.

This clone is medium-sized. From the germline J gene comes the end of the CDR3, since the read stops 3 residues before it. The chain is built from TRBV29-1 and TRBJ1-5; D gene unclear. V shed 7 bases and J shed 3 bases, with 13 bases lying between them. This CDR3 has 13 amino acids. Germline V CDR1 and CDR2: SQVTM, ANQGSEA. This CDR3 reads CSAALALNQPQHF. The covered CDR3 bases are TGCAGCGCCGCCCTGGCTCTCAATCAGCCC.

This clone was seen repeatedly, ten times or more. CDR3 loop: CAWSVRLPSYYNEQFF. The part of the CDR3 DNA that was read is TGTGCCTGGAGTGTAAGGCTCCCAAGTTATTACAATGAG. The rearrangement links TRBV30 to TRBJ2-1, with unresolved D. Sequencing ends 3 residues short of the CDR3 end; the germline J gene provides the rest. The CDR3 has 16 residues. Trimming took 0 bases from V and 4 from J, leaving 16 bases between them. Germline CDR1 reads GTSNPN; CDR2 reads SVGIG (reference sequence).

This clone was detected many times. The read finishes 3 residues shy of the CDR3 end, and the germline J gene is used to complete it. The chain couples TRBV5-1 to TRBJ1-2, with D possibly being TRBD1 (6 bases). Trimming removed 2 bases from V and 5 bases from J, with 22 bases in between. This CDR3 spans 17 amino acids. CDR1 SGHRS and CDR2 YFSETQ come from the germline V gene. The covered CDR3 bases are TGCGCCAGCAGCTTCACCACCTCGACAGGATTGGCGTATGGC. Protein sequence: CASSFTTSTGLAYG. In full, the CDR3 reads CASSFTTSTGLAYGYTF.

This clone showed up many times. The CDR3 extends 3 residues past the end of the read, so its final part is completed from the germline J gene. The chain combines TRBV10-1 with TRBJ2-1, with a tentative D call TRBD1 (5 bases). The CDR3 spans 12 residues. CDR1 WNHNN and CDR2 SYGVQD come from the germline V gene (reference sequence). With 3 bases removed from V and 9 bases from J, the gap between germline ends came to 9 bases. Partial CDR3 DNA: TGCGCCAGCAGTGACAGGGTTTCTGAG. Residues: CASSDRVSE. The entire CDR3 protein reads CASSDRVSEQFF.